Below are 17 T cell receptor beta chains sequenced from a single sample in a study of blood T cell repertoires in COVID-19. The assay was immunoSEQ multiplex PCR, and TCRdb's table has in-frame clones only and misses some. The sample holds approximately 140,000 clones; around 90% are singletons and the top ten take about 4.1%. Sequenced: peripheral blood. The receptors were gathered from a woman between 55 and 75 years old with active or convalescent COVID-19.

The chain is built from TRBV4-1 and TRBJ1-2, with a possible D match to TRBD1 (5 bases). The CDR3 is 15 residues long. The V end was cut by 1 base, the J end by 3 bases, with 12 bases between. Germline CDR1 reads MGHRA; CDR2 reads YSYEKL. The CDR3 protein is CASSQARGLDYGYTF. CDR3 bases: TGCGCCAGCAGCCAAGCTAGGGGACTAGACTATGGCTACACCTTC.

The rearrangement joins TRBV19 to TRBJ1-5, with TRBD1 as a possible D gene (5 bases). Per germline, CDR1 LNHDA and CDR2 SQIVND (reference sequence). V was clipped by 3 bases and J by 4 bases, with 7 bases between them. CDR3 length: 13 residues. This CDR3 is CASSIPGNQPQHF. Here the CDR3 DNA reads TGTGCCAGTAGTATCCCAGGGAATCAGCCCCAGCATTTT.

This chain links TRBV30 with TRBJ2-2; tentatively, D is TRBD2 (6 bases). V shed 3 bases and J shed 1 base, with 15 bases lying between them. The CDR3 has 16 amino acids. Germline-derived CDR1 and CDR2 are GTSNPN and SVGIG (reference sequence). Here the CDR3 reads CAWRRSLAVNTGELFF. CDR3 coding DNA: TGTGCCTGGAGAAGGAGTTTAGCGGTGAACACCGGGGAGCTGTTTTTT.

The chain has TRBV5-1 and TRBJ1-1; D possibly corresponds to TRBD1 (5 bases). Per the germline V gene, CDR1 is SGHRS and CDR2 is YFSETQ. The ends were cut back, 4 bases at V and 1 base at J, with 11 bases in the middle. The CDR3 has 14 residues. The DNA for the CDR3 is TGCGCCAGCAGCGCGGGGACTTCGAACACTGAAGCTTTCTTT. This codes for CASSAGTSNTEAFF.

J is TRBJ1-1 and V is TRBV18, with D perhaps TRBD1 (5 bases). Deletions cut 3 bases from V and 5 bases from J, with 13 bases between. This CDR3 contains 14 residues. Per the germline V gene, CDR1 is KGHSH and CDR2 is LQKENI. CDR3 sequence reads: CASSPGLGDTEAFF. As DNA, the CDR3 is TGTGCCAGCTCACCGGGGCTAGGGGATACTGAAGCTTTCTTT.

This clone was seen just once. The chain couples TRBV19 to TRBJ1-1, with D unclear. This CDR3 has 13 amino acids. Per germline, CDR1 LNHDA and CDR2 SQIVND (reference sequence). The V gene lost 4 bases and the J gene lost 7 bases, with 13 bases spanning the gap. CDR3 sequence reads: CASSRGQNYEAFF. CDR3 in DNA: TGTGCCAGTAGTAGAGGCCAGAACTATGAAGCTTTCTTT.

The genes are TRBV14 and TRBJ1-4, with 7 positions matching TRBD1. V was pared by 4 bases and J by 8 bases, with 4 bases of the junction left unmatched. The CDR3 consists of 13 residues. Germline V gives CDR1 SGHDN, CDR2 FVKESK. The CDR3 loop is CASSRGTDEKLFF. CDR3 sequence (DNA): TGTGCCAGCAGCCGAGGGACAGACGAAAAACTGTTTTTT. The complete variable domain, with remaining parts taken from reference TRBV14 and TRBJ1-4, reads EAGVTQFPSHSVIEKGQTVTLRCDPISGHDNLYWYRRVMGKEIKFLLHFVKESKQDESGMPNNRFLAERTGGTYSTLKVQPAELEDSGVYFCASSRGTDEKLFFGSGTQLSVL.

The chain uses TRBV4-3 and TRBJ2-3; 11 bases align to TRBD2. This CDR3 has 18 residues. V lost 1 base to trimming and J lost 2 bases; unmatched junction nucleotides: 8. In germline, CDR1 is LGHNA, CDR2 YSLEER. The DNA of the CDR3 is TGCGCCAGCAGCCAAGCCCCGCCTAGCGGGGGGACCACAGATACGCAGTATTTT. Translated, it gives CASSQAPPSGGTTDTQYF.

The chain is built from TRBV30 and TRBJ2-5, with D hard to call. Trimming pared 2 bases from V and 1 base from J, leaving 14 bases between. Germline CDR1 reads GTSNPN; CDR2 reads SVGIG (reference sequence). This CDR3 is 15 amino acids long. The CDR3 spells CAWSPPLPGQETQYF. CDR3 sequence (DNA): TGTGCCTGGAGTCCCCCCCTGCCCGGCCAAGAGACCCAGTACTTC.

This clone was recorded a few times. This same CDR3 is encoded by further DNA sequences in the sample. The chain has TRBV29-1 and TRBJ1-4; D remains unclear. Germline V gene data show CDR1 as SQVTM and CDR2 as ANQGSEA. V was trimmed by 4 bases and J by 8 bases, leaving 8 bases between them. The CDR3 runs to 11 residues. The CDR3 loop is CSVGGREKLFF. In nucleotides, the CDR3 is TGCAGCGTTGGAGGGCGGGAAAAACTGTTTTTT.

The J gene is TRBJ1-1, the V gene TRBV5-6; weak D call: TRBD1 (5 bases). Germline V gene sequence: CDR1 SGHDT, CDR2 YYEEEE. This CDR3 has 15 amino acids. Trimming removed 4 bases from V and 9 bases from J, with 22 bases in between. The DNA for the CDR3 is TGTGCCAGCAGCACAATGGACATATTGACAACTCAAGCTTTCTTT. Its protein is CASSTMDILTTQAFF.

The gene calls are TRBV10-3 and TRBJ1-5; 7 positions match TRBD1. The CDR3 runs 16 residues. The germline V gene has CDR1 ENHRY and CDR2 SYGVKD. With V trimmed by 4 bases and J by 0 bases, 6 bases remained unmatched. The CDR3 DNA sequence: TGTGCCATCAGTGCGACAGGGTCGACTAGCAATCAGCCCCAGCATTTT. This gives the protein CAISATGSTSNQPQHF.

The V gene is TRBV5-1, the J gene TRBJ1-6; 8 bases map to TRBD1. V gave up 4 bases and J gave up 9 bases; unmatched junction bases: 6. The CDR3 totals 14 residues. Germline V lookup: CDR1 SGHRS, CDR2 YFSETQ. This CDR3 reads CASSPDRGGSPLHF. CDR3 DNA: TGCGCCAGCAGCCCTGACAGGGGAGGTTCACCCCTCCACTTT. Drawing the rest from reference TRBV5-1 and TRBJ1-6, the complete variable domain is KAGVTQTPRYLIKTRGQQVTLSCSPISGHRSVSWYQQTPGQGLQFLFEYFSETQRNKGNFPGRFSGRQFSNSRSEMNVSTLELGDSALYLCASSPDRGGSPLHFGNGTRLTVT.

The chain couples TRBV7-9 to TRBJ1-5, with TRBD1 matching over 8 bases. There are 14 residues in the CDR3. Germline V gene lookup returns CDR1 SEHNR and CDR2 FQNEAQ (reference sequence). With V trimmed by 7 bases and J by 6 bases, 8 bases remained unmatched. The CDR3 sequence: CASTNRTGPQPQHF. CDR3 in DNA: TGTGCCAGCACCAACAGGACAGGGCCTCAGCCCCAGCATTTT.

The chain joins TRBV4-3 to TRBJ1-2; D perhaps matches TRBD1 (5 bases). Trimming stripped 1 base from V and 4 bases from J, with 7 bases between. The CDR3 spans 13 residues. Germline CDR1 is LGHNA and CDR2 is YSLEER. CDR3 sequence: CASSQVGVYGYTF. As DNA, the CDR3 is TGCGCCAGCAGCCAAGTAGGGGTCTATGGCTACACCTTC.

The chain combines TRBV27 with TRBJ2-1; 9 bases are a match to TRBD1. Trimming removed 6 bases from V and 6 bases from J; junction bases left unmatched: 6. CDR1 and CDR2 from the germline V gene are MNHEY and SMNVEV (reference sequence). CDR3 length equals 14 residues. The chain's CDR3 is CASSRDRVSNEQFF. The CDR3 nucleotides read TGTGCCAGCAGCCGGGACAGGGTAAGCAATGAGCAGTTCTTC.

CDR3 nucleotides: TGTGCCAGCAGTTCCGGACAGGGTACTGAAGCTTTCTTT. Translating it yields CASSSGQGTEAFF. The chain carries TRBV7-3 and TRBJ1-1; 8 bases match TRBD1. Per germline, CDR1 SGHTA and CDR2 FQGTGA. The V segment lost 6 bases and the J segment 5 bases; nucleotides outside the gene matches: 5. The CDR3 is 13 residues long.